The 8 T cell receptor beta chains below were found in one sample sequenced in a study of vaccination and CD4 T cells after COVID-19. Which antigens these TCRs recognize remains unknown. The Oncomine TCR Beta short-read assay sequenced DNA from cultured CD4+ T cells. TCRdb ran MiXCR on the PCR reads and lists one entry per CDR3 protein. The sample carries 8,500 to 13,000 distinct CDR3 sequences, 43% recorded once. Treatment in this sample: roughly 10-day PBMC culture with coronavirus spike peptide pools or control peptides (ViraFEST assay). The sequenced material came from CD4+ T cells from blood, cultured in vitro. The receptors here all came from a human donor who had recovered from COVID-19.

This clonotype was seen a few times. This rearrangement joins TRBV11-2 to TRBJ1-1; 11 nucleotides match TRBD1. V was pared by 1 base and J by 4 bases, with 2 bases of the junction left unmatched. CDR3 length equals 15 residues. Germline CDR1 SGHAT, CDR2 FQNNGV. Here the CDR3 DNA reads TGTGCCAGCAGCTTAGTAGGGACAGGGGGCACTGAAGCTTTCTTT. Its translation is CASSLVGTGGTEAFF.

V usage is TRBV30 and J usage is TRBJ1-2; no clear D gene. V lost 4 bases and J lost 3, with 9 bases in between. The CDR3 is 12 residues long. Germline V gene data show CDR1 as GTSNPN and CDR2 as SVGIG (reference sequence). Written as DNA, the CDR3 is TGTGCCTGGAACATCAATGACTATGGCTACACCTTC. Amino acid sequence: CAWNINDYGYTF. Full variable domain (missing parts from reference TRBV30 and TRBJ1-2): SQTIHQWPATLVQPVGSPLSLECTVEGTSNPNLYWYRQAAGRGLQLLFYSVGIGQISSEVPQNLSASRPQDRQFILSSKKLLLSDSGFYLCAWNINDYGYTFGSGTRLTVV.

The genes are TRBV10-1 and TRBJ1-6; possibly TRBD1 for D (5 bases). V dropped 4 bases and J dropped 7 bases, with 11 bases sitting between them. From germline, CDR1 is WNHNN and CDR2 SYGVQD (reference sequence). This CDR3 contains 14 residues. For the CDR3, the DNA is TGCGCCAGCAGTGCCGGGACGGTGAATTCACCCCTCCACTTT. Translating gives CASSAGTVNSPLHF.

The count of this clonotype is one. The J gene is TRBJ2-7, the V gene TRBV20-1; 7 positions agree with TRBD1. The CDR3 runs 14 residues. The germline CDR1 and CDR2 sequences are DFQATT and SNEGSKA (reference sequence). Trimming at V came to 3 bases and at J to 0 bases, leaving 5 bases not matched to a gene. The CDR3 region has the DNA TGCAGTGCTAGTAGACAGGGCAGCTCCTACGAGCAGTACTTC. This encodes CSASRQGSSYEQYF.

The chain employs TRBV12-3 or TRBV12-4 and TRBJ2-7; the match to TRBD1 covers 8 bases. V lost 2 bases and J lost 10; bases outside the gene matches: 13. The CDR3 has 15 amino acids. Here the CDR3 reads CASSLQGALKLGQYF. The CDR3 bases are TGTGCCAGCAGTTTACAGGGGGCGCTTAAATTGGGACAGTACTTC.

This clonotype occurred a few times. The V call is TRBV5-6, the J call TRBJ1-1, with a possible D match to TRBD1 (6 bases). CDR3 length: 13 amino acids. V was cut by 5 bases and J by 4 bases, with 12 bases left in between. In germline, CDR1 is SGHDT, CDR2 YYEEEE. CDR3: CASRFTGTTEAFF. DNA for the CDR3: TGTGCCAGCAGATTCACAGGGACCACTGAAGCTTTCTTT.

The V gene is TRBV29-1, the J gene TRBJ2-7; 7 positions match TRBD1. V shed 5 bases, J shed 0 bases, and the junction held 4 bases outside the gene matches. This CDR3 comprises 13 residues. Germline assignment: CDR1 SQVTM and CDR2 ANQGSEA. CDR3 sequence: CSVLDRVSYEQYF. As DNA, the CDR3 is TGCAGCGTTCTTGACAGGGTCTCCTACGAGCAGTACTTC.

V usage is TRBV7-2 and J usage is TRBJ2-3; D tentatively fits TRBD1 or TRBD2 (6 bases each). The V and J ends lost 3 bases and 2 bases respectively, with 21 bases between them. The CDR3 consists of 18 residues. Germline V CDR1 and CDR2: SGHTA, FQGNSA. CDR3 sequence reads: CASSFLHGGGRSTDTQYF. The CDR3 DNA follows: TGTGCCAGCAGCTTTCTCCACGGAGGGGGTCGGTCCACAGATACGCAGTATTTT.